The T cell receptor beta chain described here comes from a study of blood T cell repertoires in COVID-19 (TCRdb year 2020). Regarding the research as a whole: Samples from collaborators originated in the United States, Italy and Spain and spanned both the acute and convalescent phases of COVID-19. The dataset comprised deeply sampled blood TCRbeta repertoires from subjects exposed to, actively infected with, or recovered from COVID-19. The prospective study material was composed of cDNA or gDNA derived from T cells, B-cell-depleted T cells, or PBMCs. A de-identified subject ID, COVID-19 status, age in years and sex were almost always included in the sample metadata. Where HLA class I and class II types were available, the types were taken from metadata supplied by the sample provider, not from assay-based typing. Samples were obtained from the ongoing ImmuneRACE study (first 160 participants) and from about 1,300 subjects provided by 6 global collaborators. A freely available public database, intended as a resource for researchers studying the immune response to SARS-CoV-2, is where the repertoires were released. The paper as a whole reports these results and caveats: How much clinical and demographic metadata was included differed by source and by participant, and the metadata was provided uncurated.

Enrolling through a virtual design, the prospective study's participants ranged in age from roughly 18 to 89 years and lived across 24 United States geographic areas. In the prospective study, participants were assigned to cohorts based on the clinical history participants reported in a screening survey and a study questionnaire. Recovered participants in ImmuneRACE Cohort 3 were defined as having two consecutive negative NP/OP PCR tests, clearance from a healthcare professional, or resolution of symptoms. Mobile phlebotomists in the prospective study collected whole blood, serum and a nasopharyngeal or oropharyngeal swab from every participant. Over an approximately two-month period, participants in the prospective study had the option of providing additional blood draws and questionnaires. Blood samples from the prospective study were shipped frozen or at room temperature prior to DNA extraction.

This clone has more than one count but fewer than ten. This receptor's antigen is unknown. Per-base qualities were not stored, and no clone one base away is much larger. From the germline V gene, CDR1 is MNHEY and CDR2 is SVGAGI. After removal of 6 bases from V and 3 bases from J, the junction retains 2 bases not matched to a gene. From its cysteine to its phenylalanine, the CDR3 spans 14 amino acids. Left in the record is the CDR3 DNA by itself, 42 bases read in frame from the first base. The immunoSEQ Assay, a bias-controlled multiplex PCR, was used to amplify TCRbeta CDR3 regions from genomic DNA. On the study's bioinformatics: The number of nucleated cells in each sample was estimated from the amplification of reference gene primers within the assay. To quantify the absolute abundance of each unique TCRbeta CDR3 rearrangement, sequence reads were collapsed and filtered. Productive Simpson clonality was computed per sample as the square root of Simpson's diversity index over productive rearrangements. The clones in this table, taken by TCRdb from immuneACCESS, are in-frame only. Not every clone is retained; where verified, under half of the shortfall comes from an unresolved V gene, and the cause of the rest is unknown. The V and J calls and clone size were taken over from that table, and D and trimming were inferred from the DNA. Recorded for this sample are some 250,000 clones; roughly 90% of them occurred a single time. The top ten constitute 8.8% of the sample.

The rearrangement joined TRBV6-5 to TRBJ1-5; 10 bases in the junction line up with TRBD1. The sequenced material came from PBMCs or T cells enriched from blood (not recorded which). This receptor was taken from a man between 35 and 55 years old who had recovered from COVID-19. The DNA is as follows: TGTGCCAGCAGGGACAGGGGGACCAATCAGCCCCAGCATTTT. This is translated as CASRDRGTNQPQHF.